This record covers a single T cell receptor beta chain. Its target is unknown. This entry belongs to a study of OX40 agonist ivuxolimab in advanced cancers. Study in general: Participants could have had prior anti-PD-1, anti-PD-L1 or anti-CTLA-4 therapy, and about 40% had some. The study's findings and limits: Certain nonresponding patients likewise had low normalized T-cell clonal expansion. Averaging showed that CD8+ T cells had more expanded clones than CD4+ did.

TCRdb's table, derived via immunoSEQ multiplex PCR, lists solely in-frame clones and lacks some. The profile shows roughly 57,000 clones, nearly 80% of them singletons. The sample in question was CD4+ or CD8+ T cells sorted from blood, obtained in a trial of the OX40 agonist ivuxolimab. This clonotype was obtained from an adult with an advanced solid tumor such as melanoma, head and neck, liver or kidney cancer.

CDR3 coding DNA: TGTGCCAGCAGTCGAGGGACAGGGTGGGACTATGGCTACACCTTC. Translated: CASSRGTGWDYGYTF. The chain is built from TRBV6-5 and TRBJ1-2; the match to TRBD1 covers 9 bases. V dropped 5 bases and J dropped 3; count of bases not matched to a gene: 7. The CDR3 contains 15 residues. CDR1 and CDR2 (germline): MNHEY, SVGAGI.